Listed here are 25 T cell receptor beta chains from one sample, sequenced in a study of vaccination and CD4 T cells after COVID-19. The Oncomine TCR Beta short-read assay sequenced DNA from cultured CD4+ T cells. Using its own MiXCR run on the PCR reads, TCRdb lists one record per CDR3 protein. The repertoire consists of several thousand distinct CDR3 sequences, with roughly 78% occurring once and the leading ten covering 23%. Treatment reported: roughly 10-day PBMC culture with coronavirus spike peptide pools or control peptides (ViraFEST assay). Their specific antigens are unknown. What was sequenced was CD4+ T cells from blood, cultured in vitro. These receptors all come from a human donor who had recovered from COVID-19.

This chain connects TRBV20-1 to TRBJ2-1; 10 positions agree with TRBD2. Per germline, CDR1 DFQATT and CDR2 SNEGSKA (reference sequence). V was clipped by 6 bases and J by 7 bases; unmatched bases: 9. The CDR3 runs to 14 residues. The CDR3 loop reads CSAPGASGGNEQFF. DNA for the CDR3: TGCAGTGCCCCGGGGGCTAGCGGGGGAAATGAGCAGTTCTTC.

The chain is built from TRBV2 and TRBJ2-5; D is uncertain. Germline V gives CDR1 SNHLY, CDR2 FYNNEI. The CDR3 has 16 residues. The germline V and J ends were trimmed by 2 bases and 4 bases, with 17 bases remaining between them. The DNA of the CDR3 is TGTGCCAGCAGTGAATTTTCCAGGCGCTTTTTAGAGACCCAGTACTTC. Its protein product is CASSEFSRRFLETQYF.

This chain joins TRBV18 and TRBJ1-6; D might be TRBD1 (6 bases). The CDR3 covers 16 residues. Trimming shortened V by 6 bases and J by 9 bases, and 21 bases separated the two germline ends. Germline V gives CDR1 KGHSH, CDR2 LQKENI. The DNA of the CDR3 is TGTGCCAGCTCGTTGCGGATGGGGGCGGATGGTTCACCCCTCCACTTT. It encodes CASSLRMGADGSPLHF.

This chain uses TRBV21-1 with TRBJ2-7; no DNA check was done on the table's D call, TRBD1. TRBV21-1 is flagged as a pseudogene. The length of the CDR3 is 15 residues. CDR3 DNA: TGTGCCAGCAGCAAAGGTAGGACAGGGATCTACGAGCAGTACTTC. This translates into CASSKGRTGIYEQYF.

The chain recombines TRBV6-1 with TRBJ2-5; D possibly matches TRBD1 or TRBD2 (5 bases each). Per germline, CDR1 MNHNS and CDR2 SASEGT. The length of the CDR3 is 14 residues. Trimming took 4 bases from V and 0 from J, leaving 9 bases between them. The DNA of the CDR3 is TGTGCCAGCAGTGGTCCGGGGCACCAAGAGACCCAGTACTTC. Translation gives CASSGPGHQETQYF.

The V call is TRBV7-9, the J call TRBJ1-2; a weak D match, TRBD1 (5 bases). Trimming pared 6 bases from V and 7 bases from J, leaving 21 bases between. This CDR3 is 15 amino acids long. Germline V CDR1 and CDR2: SEHNR, FQNEAQ (reference sequence). The CDR3 bases are TGTGCCAGCAGTTTTAGGGGTGCGGAGTGGCGTGGCTACACCTTC. Translation gives CASSFRGAEWRGYTF.

The chain couples TRBV20-1 to TRBJ1-1; D possibly corresponds to TRBD1 (5 bases). The ends were cut back, 3 bases at V and 0 bases at J, with 11 bases in the middle. The CDR3 spans 14 residues. Germline values: CDR1 DFQATT, CDR2 SNEGSKA (reference sequence). DNA of the CDR3: TGCAGTGCTAGTAGACAGCCGATGAACACTGAAGCTTTCTTT. This encodes CSASRQPMNTEAFF.

The chain has TRBV7-2 and TRBJ2-3; D perhaps matches TRBD1 (5 bases). Germline loops: CDR1 SGHTA, CDR2 FQGNSA. V was pared by 5 bases and J by 0 bases, with 12 bases between. This CDR3 contains 15 residues. The CDR3 loop is CASSPWTSSTDTQYF. CDR3 sequence (DNA): TGTGCCAGCAGCCCATGGACAAGTAGCACAGATACGCAGTATTTT.

This chain uses TRBV20-1 with TRBJ2-5, with 10 bases fitting TRBD1. V gave up 5 bases and J gave up 4 bases; unmatched junction bases: 4. Germline CDR1 is DFQATT and CDR2 is SNEGSKA (reference sequence). The CDR3 sequence is 13 residues long. CDR3 sequence: CSAPGTGVETQYF. The CDR3 coding sequence is TGCAGTGCTCCGGGGACAGGGGTAGAGACCCAGTACTTC.

The chain carries TRBV19 and TRBJ2-7; D is unclear. Trimming took off 6 bases at V and 2 bases at J, with 14 bases between the two ends. Germline values: CDR1 LNHDA, CDR2 SQIVND (reference sequence). This CDR3 comprises 14 residues. This CDR3 reads CASRPPRHTYEQYF. As DNA, the CDR3 is TGTGCCAGTAGACCCCCCAGGCATACCTACGAGCAGTACTTC.

For the CDR3, the DNA is TGTGCCAGCAGTTACCGCCGGGAGGGGAACACTGAAGCTTTCTTT. Translated, it gives CASSYRREGNTEAFF. The rearrangement links TRBV6-2 or TRBV6-3 to TRBJ1-1; D not certain. The CDR3 length is 15 residues. Trimming stripped 2 bases from V and 1 base from J, with 11 bases between. Germline V gene lookup returns CDR1 MNHEY and CDR2 SVGEGT.

This chain joins TRBV19 and TRBJ2-5, with TRBD1 matching 7 bases. Unmatched junction bases numbered 1, after V lost 4 bases and J lost 2 bases. This CDR3 has 13 amino acids. Germline CDR1 is LNHDA and CDR2 is SQIVND (reference sequence). DNA for the CDR3: TGTGCCAGTAGTAGGGACAGACAAGAGACCCAGTACTTC. Its protein is CASSRDRQETQYF.

This clonotype has more than one count but fewer than ten. The chain carries TRBV20-1 and TRBJ1-2, with a possible D match to TRBD1 (6 bases). From germline, CDR1 is DFQATT and CDR2 SNEGSKA (reference sequence). Trimming cost V 6 bases and J 0 bases, with 14 bases left between them. This CDR3 has 14 residues. The CDR3: CSAAHRAPNYGYTF. The CDR3 DNA sequence: TGCAGTGCGGCCCACAGGGCCCCTAACTATGGCTACACCTTC.

The CDR3 loop is CASSSRGSNTEAFF. DNA of the CDR3: TGTGCCAGCAGTAGCAGGGGCTCGAACACTGAAGCTTTCTTT. V and J are TRBV2 and TRBJ1-1; D may be TRBD1 (6 bases). Germline V lookup: CDR1 SNHLY, CDR2 FYNNEI. This CDR3 has 14 residues. V was cut by 5 bases and J by 1 base, with 11 bases left in between. Based on the CDR3 plus reference TRBV2 and TRBJ1-1, the full variable domain is EPEVTQTPSHQVTQMGQEVILRCVPISNHLYFYWYRQILGQKVEFLVSFYNNEISEKSEIFDDQFSVERPDGSNFTLKIRSTKLEDSAMYFCASSSRGSNTEAFFGQGTRLTVV.

This chain uses TRBV20-1 with TRBJ1-2; 9 nucleotides agree with TRBD1. The CDR3 consists of 15 residues. Germline lookup yields CDR1 DFQATT and CDR2 SNEGSKA (reference sequence). V trimming: 3 bases; J trimming: 8 bases; junction bases outside the gene matches: 13. CDR3 coding DNA: TGCAGTGCTAGGCCCCCCAGGACAGGGGACATGGGCTACACCTTC. This translates into CSARPPRTGDMGYTF.

The chain recombines TRBV7-2 with TRBJ2-3, with TRBD2 matching over 10 bases. The germline gives CDR1 SGHTA, CDR2 FQGNSA. This CDR3 is built from 14 residues. Losses at the gene ends were 6 bases for V and 8 bases for J; bases not matched to a gene: 8. The CDR3 DNA sequence: TGTGCCAGCAGTTCGAATAGCGGGGGGCGTACGCAGTATTTT. Translating it yields CASSSNSGGRTQYF.

This clonotype was seen only once. The CDR3 coding sequence is TGTGCCAGCTCAAGCGTCGTGGAGACCCAGTACTTC. As protein: CASSSVVETQYF. This rearrangement joins TRBV7-6 to TRBJ2-5; the D is unclear. Germline CDR1 and CDR2: SGHVS and FNYEAQ. This CDR3 region has 12 residues. The V end was cut by 8 bases, the J end by 5 bases, with 12 bases between.

This chain connects TRBV28 to TRBJ1-2, with 9 bases lining up with TRBD1. V lost 3 bases and J lost 8; bases outside the gene matches: 4. The CDR3 extends over 13 amino acids. Germline CDR1 and CDR2: MDHEN and SYDVKM. CDR3 sequence reads: CASSLDRGRGYTF. CDR3 coding DNA: TGTGCCAGCAGTTTGGACAGGGGTCGAGGCTACACCTTC.

The CDR3 here is CASSLTERRNEQYF. The CDR3 DNA is TGTGCCAGCAGTTTAACAGAACGACGAAACGAGCAGTACTTC. This chain connects TRBV28 to TRBJ2-7; D remains unclear. The germline gives CDR1 MDHEN, CDR2 SYDVKM. The CDR3 runs to 14 residues. Trimming cost V 2 bases and J 5 bases, with 13 bases left between them.

The genes are TRBV7-3 and TRBJ1-3; no firm D call. This CDR3 has 13 amino acids. CDR1 and CDR2 from the germline V gene are SGHTA and FQGTGA. V was cut by 7 bases and J by 2 bases, with 9 bases left in between. CDR3 nucleotide sequence: TGTGCCAGCATGTTGGAGGCTGGAAACACCATATATTTT. Its translation: CASMLEAGNTIYF.

In this sample, this clonotype turned up once. The V and J genes are TRBV19 and TRBJ2-5; TRBD2 matches 8 bases. V trimming: 3 bases; J trimming: 2 bases; junction bases outside the gene matches: 2. Germline CDR1 LNHDA, CDR2 SQIVND (reference sequence). The CDR3 spans 14 residues. The CDR3 spells CASSMRLAQETQYF. As DNA, the CDR3 is TGTGCCAGTAGTATGAGACTAGCGCAAGAGACCCAGTACTTC.

The rearrangement links TRBV5-4 to TRBJ1-4; TRBD1 matches at 8 bases. Germline loops: CDR1 SGHNT, CDR2 YYREEE (reference sequence). V shed 3 bases, J shed 0 bases, and the junction held 4 bases outside the gene matches. The CDR3 has 16 amino acids. In nucleotides, the CDR3 is TGTGCCAGCAGCTGGGGACAGGCGACAACTAATGAAAAACTGTTTTTT. It yields the protein CASSWGQATTNEKLFF.

J is TRBJ1-5 and V is TRBV6-2 or TRBV6-3, with 8 nucleotides matching TRBD1. CDR3 length equals 19 residues. The V gene end was trimmed by 1 base and the J gene end by 0 bases; junction bases not matched to a gene: 11. Germline-derived CDR1 and CDR2 are MNHEY and SVGEGT. In DNA form, the CDR3 reads TGTGCCAGCAGTTACTTCGCCGGGACAGGCCCCTTTAGCAATCAGCCCCAGCATTTT. This encodes CASSYFAGTGPFSNQPQHF.

The genes are TRBV2 and TRBJ1-2; possible D gene TRBD1, 5 bases. The CDR3 runs to 14 residues. CDR1 SNHLY and CDR2 FYNNEI come from the germline V gene. Trimming left V 7 bases short and J 7 bases short, with 19 bases between. This chain's CDR3 is CASNGMAGRFGYTF. The CDR3 DNA sequence: TGTGCCAGCAATGGAATGGCAGGGAGGTTTGGCTACACCTTC.

The V gene is TRBV2, the J gene TRBJ2-7; no clear D gene. CDR3 length: 13 residues. The germline V and J ends were trimmed by 7 bases and 1 base, with 11 bases remaining between them. Germline V gene data show CDR1 as SNHLY and CDR2 as FYNNEI. CDR3 sequence: CASTAEPSYEQYF. The CDR3 DNA is TGTGCCAGCACGGCCGAACCATCCTACGAGCAGTACTTC.